This T cell receptor beta chain was captured in a study of beta chain features in type 1 diabetes. Overall study: Patients shared similar age, gender and cell yields with healthy donors.

The CDR3 is 15 amino acids. In germline, CDR1 is KGHSH, CDR2 LQKENI. With 2 bases clipped from V and 0 bases from J, the junction kept 3 bases outside the gene matches. Investigators reverse transcribed all isolated RNA, so they sequenced expressed TCRB transcripts. Here immunoSEQ multiplex PCR was the method, and the copy in TCRdb shows in-frame clones only, minus some. The data contain 450,000 or so clones, about 10% of them singletons. The TCR comes from a woman under 30 in good health. Sequenced input: naive CD4+ T cells from blood. The rearrangement joins TRBV18 to TRBJ2-5; 7 bases are a match to TRBD1. The CDR3 sequence: CASSPKDRDQETQYF. The CDR3 DNA follows: TGTGCCAGCTCACCAAAAGACAGGGACCAAGAGACCCAGTACTTC.